These T cell receptor beta chains were read from a single sample in a study of OX40 agonist ivuxolimab in advanced cancers. Here immunoSEQ multiplex PCR was the method, and the copy in TCRdb shows in-frame clones only, minus some. The top ten clones hold about 25% of a sample with around 34,000 clones, 82% of them seen once. The sample consisted of CD4+ or CD8+ T cells sorted from blood, taken in a trial of the OX40 agonist ivuxolimab. The receptors shown here come from an adult with an advanced solid tumor such as melanoma, head and neck, liver or kidney cancer. Each CDR3 is given with its conserved first and last residue. The D gene is left open where the match is weak.

J: TRBJ2-1; D: TRBD2; V: TRBV27; DNA: TGTGCCAGCAGTTTGGTACTAGCGGGAGGGCCTAGCTACAATGAGCAGTTCTTC; CDR3: CASSLVLAGGPSYNEQFF
J: TRBJ2-1; D: TRBD2; V: TRBV5-5; DNA: TGTGCCAGCAGCCCCTGGGGGGGAACGTATGAGCAGTTCTTC; CDR3: CASSPWGGTYEQFF
J: TRBJ2-3; D: NA; V: TRBV6-4; DNA: TGTGCCAGCAGTGATAGGGGAAGCACAGATACGCAGTATTTT; CDR3: CASSDRGSTDTQYF
J: TRBJ1-2; D: NA; V: TRBV19; DNA: TGTGCCAGTAGTTGGGACTATCCTCTCTATGGCTACACCTTC; CDR3: CASSWDYPLYGYTF
J: TRBJ2-7; D: TRBD1; V: TRBV7-9; DNA: TGTGCCAGCAGCCGGGGACAGGGGGCAATCTACGAGCAGTACTTC; CDR3: CASSRGQGAIYEQYF
J: TRBJ2-7; D: NA; V: TRBV28; DNA: TGTGCCAGCAGTTTAAATCCCGGACGGCCCCTCTACGAGCAGTACTTC; CDR3: CASSLNPGRPLYEQYF
J: TRBJ2-1; D: TRBD2; V: TRBV19; DNA: TGTGCCAGTAGTCATGCGGGAGGCCCCAATGAGCAGTTCTTC; CDR3: CASSHAGGPNEQFF
J: TRBJ2-7; D: TRBD1; V: TRBV5-1; DNA: TGCGCCATGCAGGACCAGGGGGCGAGGGAGCAGTACTTC; CDR3: CAMQDQGAREQYF
J: TRBJ2-7; D: TRBD1; V: TRBV29-1; DNA: TGCAGCGTTGGGGGACAGGGCCAAGGGGTCTACGAGCAGTACTTC; CDR3: CSVGGQGQGVYEQYF
J: TRBJ2-7; D: NA; V: TRBV9; DNA: TGTGCCAGCAGCGCGGGAGCAGGTGATTACGAGCAGTACTTC; CDR3: CASSAGAGDYEQYF